This T cell receptor (beta chain) originates from a study of cytomegalovirus exposure and HLA in healthy donors. Whole-study results and caveats: A likely sequencing artifact accounted for one observed cluster of highly shared sequence variants. HLA alleles were associated with 15,000 to 20,000 TCR beta sequences in a later analysis at 0.05 false discovery rate. Exclusion applied to some V segments, including TRBV6-2 and TRBV6-3, as they were indistinguishable. Further analysis was carried out later, and it showed several of the most significant clusters appearing linked to common viral pathogens.

In the PCR, 60 Vbeta and 13 Jbeta primers were used. This table comes from immunoSEQ multiplex PCR, and its TCRdb copy is limited to in-frame clones, with some not included. The table lists fewer than 90,000 clones, around 77% of them singletons. The V and J ends lost 0 bases and 2 bases respectively, with 8 bases between them. The germline V gene has CDR1 MNHEY and CDR2 SVGAGI. The CDR3 has 15 residues. This clone was counted between two and nine times. The antigen is unknown. The clonotype was recovered from a man aged 25-45 years in good health and CMV-seronegative. V and J are TRBV6-5 and TRBJ1-5; possible D gene TRBD1, 5 bases. Sequences were obtained from PBMCs. CDR3 amino acids: CASSYSGGGNQPQHF. The CDR3 coding sequence is TGTGCCAGCAGTTACTCGGGAGGGGGCAATCAGCCCCAGCATTTT.